Below, one TCR beta chain is given with its context. Genomic DNA per cell subset filled all wells of several immunoSEQ plates. Sequencing used immunoSEQ multiplex PCR; TCRdb keeps in-frame clones, though not all of them. The table includes about 2 million clones, roughly 94% detected once. V lost 6 bases, J lost 6 bases, and 17 bases lay in between. CDR1 SEHNR and CDR2 FQNEAQ come from the germline V gene (reference sequence). This CDR3 has 14 residues. The data were taken from a study of shared clonotypes between healthy human individuals. About the study: In total, the donors were a couple of women and a few men aged 18 to 49.

CD45RO-negative, CCR7-positively selected cells formed the naive CD8 fraction, excluding terminally differentiated effector memory CD45RA+ cells. The sequence was obtained from a man aged 18 to 35 in good health. The chain has TRBV7-9 and TRBJ1-1, with a tentative D call TRBD1 (6 bases). Sequencing was done on a sample of naive CD8+ T cells sorted from blood. The CDR3 DNA follows: TGTGCCAGCAGAACGGAAACAGGGAGGGCTGAAGCTTTCTTT. Translation gives CASRTETGRAEAFF.